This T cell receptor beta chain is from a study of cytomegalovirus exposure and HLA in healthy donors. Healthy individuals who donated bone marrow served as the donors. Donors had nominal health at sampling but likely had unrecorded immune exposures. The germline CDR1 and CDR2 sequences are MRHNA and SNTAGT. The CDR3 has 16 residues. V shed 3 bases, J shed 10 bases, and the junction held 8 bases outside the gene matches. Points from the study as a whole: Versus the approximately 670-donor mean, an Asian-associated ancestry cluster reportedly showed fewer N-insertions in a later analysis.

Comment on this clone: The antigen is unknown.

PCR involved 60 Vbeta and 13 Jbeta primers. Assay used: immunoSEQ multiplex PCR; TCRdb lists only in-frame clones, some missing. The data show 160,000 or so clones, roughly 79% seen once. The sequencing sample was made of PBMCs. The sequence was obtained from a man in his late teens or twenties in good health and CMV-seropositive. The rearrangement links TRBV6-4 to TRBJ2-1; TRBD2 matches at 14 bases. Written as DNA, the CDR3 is TGTGCCAGCAGTGAAAAAGGACTAGCGGGAGGAGACGAGCAGTTCTTC. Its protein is CASSEKGLAGGDEQFF.